This entry features one TCR beta chain sequence. The specificity of this receptor is unknown. Base qualities are missing; no much larger clone stands one base away. TCR beta VDJ combination and CDR3 sequence profiling used genomic DNA as the template. An Illumina HiSeq 2000 was the platform used for TCR repertoire sequencing. The paper's processing steps were these. Repertoire assessment relied on Simpson's diversity index, CDR3 size and DJ length profiles, and TRBV/TRBJ rearrangement plots. Whichever DNA sequence was most abundant in the deep sequencing data was defined as the immunodominant clone. CDR3 amino acid sequences were screened for sharing across subjects and compared with published repertoires and the VDJdb database. The public reads were run again by TCRdb, first through fastp at Q25 and then through MiXCR, and only productive beta chains were kept. Identical CDR3 proteins give one entry, which carries the most common genes and DNA. What appears here as the V and J calls and clone size reflects TCRdb's work, not the paper's. The sample table records around 200,000 distinct CDR3 sequences; 55% to 65% of these occur just once. About three fifths of the sample goes to the ten largest clones.

This sample was taken from a study of CD8+CD57+ T cells in acquired aplastic anemia (dated by TCRdb to 2016 to 2018). Background for the entire study: A mean of around 3 ug of DNA, ranging from roughly 0.18 to 30 ug, was extracted from sorted CD4+ and CD8+ cells. CD8+CD57+ expansion was defined as a frequency above the mean frequency observed in healthy subjects.

The paper as a whole reports these results and caveats: Patients and healthy controls showed no significant difference in CD8+ Simpson's diversity (P=0.060). Some 30 CD8+ CDR3 sequences were found to be shared between patients and controls, but these sequences appeared to be highly expressed in patients and within the immunodominant clones of the patients.

Taken from the germline V gene, the CDR1 and CDR2 loops are SNHLY and FYNNEI. The germline V and J ends show losses of 6 bases and 2 bases respectively, and no gene match explains 8 bases of the junction. Measured from the cysteine to the phenylalanine, the CDR3 is 16 residues long. Only the CDR3 DNA stays, 48 bases, in frame from base 1. Expansion of CD8+CD57+ cells had been shown by flow cytometry in the patients chosen for sequencing. Every patient had severe acquired aplastic anemia, diagnosed using the International Study of Aplastic Anemia and Agranulocytosis and Camitta criteria. No patient had received any therapy when blood was sampled. In the study, sorted CD4+ and CD8+ blood T cells from patients with severe aplastic anemia and from healthy subjects underwent deep sequencing of TCR repertoires. Patients were enrolled under clinicaltrials.gov protocols 00001620, 01623167, 00001397, 00071045, 00081523 and 00961064 in the USA. Ficoll-Paque density gradient centrifugation was used to isolate peripheral blood mononuclear cells. Before DNA extraction, CD4+ and CD8+ T cells were sorted with FACS or magnetic beads.

In this chain, TRBV2 is recombined with TRBJ2-3; 10 bases in the junction line up with TRBD2. The sequence came from a human donor with aplastic anemia. Sequenced: sorted CD4+, CD8+, or CD8+CD57+ T cells (not recorded which) from PBMCs. For the CDR3, the sequence is CASRGLTSGFTDTQYF. At the DNA level, the sequence is TGTGCCAGCAGGGGATTGACTAGCGGGTTCACAGATACGCAGTATTTT.